The 27 T cell receptor beta chains below were found in one sample sequenced in a study of T-cell memory formation after mild COVID-19. Using its own MiXCR run on the 5' RACE reads, TCRdb lists one record per CDR3 protein. The sample gives 200,000 to 300,000 distinct CDR3 sequences, roughly 10% of which show up once; around 20% is in the top ten. The specimen sequenced was PBMCs or a T cell subset sorted from them (not recorded which). These receptors originate from a man aged 18 to 29 who had mild COVID-19 (a few samples of this study predate the infection). Cell type and time point are not known.

This clonotype appeared a few times. V gene TRBV10-3 combines with J gene TRBJ1-2; 8 positions match TRBD1. This CDR3 is built from 14 residues. Germline loops: CDR1 ENHRY, CDR2 SYGVKD. The junction had 8 bases not matched to a gene; V was cut back by 7 bases and J by 4 bases. The CDR3 DNA follows: TGTGCCATCAATGGACAGGGCCCCTTCTATGGCTACACCTTC. It encodes CAINGQGPFYGYTF.

The chain employs TRBV10-1 and TRBJ2-2; D is uncertain. Germline values: CDR1 WNHNN, CDR2 SYGVQD (reference sequence). Trimming took off 3 bases at V and 7 bases at J, with 9 bases between the two ends. There are 13 residues in the CDR3. The CDR3 nucleotides are TGCGCCAGCAGTGAACGGGTTGACGGGGAGCTGTTTTTT. As protein: CASSERVDGELFF.

The gene calls are TRBV6-5 and TRBJ1-2; no clear D gene. V dropped 7 bases and J dropped 6 bases, with 9 bases sitting between them. CDR3 length: 11 residues. Germline loops: CDR1 MNHEY, CDR2 SVGAGI. CDR3 sequence (DNA): TGTGCCAGCATGGAGGGTCATGGCTACACCTTC. Its translation is CASMEGHGYTF.

V is TRBV4-3 and J is TRBJ1-6, with no clear D. Trimming cost V 0 bases and J 7 bases, with 7 bases left between them. The CDR3 has 14 amino acids. CDR1 and CDR2 from the germline V gene are LGHNA and YSLEER. CDR3 bases: TGCGCCAGCAGCCAAGATCGACGGAATTCACCCCTCCACTTT. This sequence encodes CASSQDRRNSPLHF.

V and J are TRBV9 and TRBJ2-7, with a possible D match to TRBD2 (6 bases). V was cut by 0 bases and J by 6 bases, with 13 bases left in between. This CDR3 contains 14 residues. Germline CDR1 is SGDLS and CDR2 is YYNGEE. The CDR3 DNA reads TGTGCCAGCAGCGTAGGTTGGTACGGGAGCGAGCAGTACTTC. This codes for CASSVGWYGSEQYF.

This chain joins TRBV6-1 and TRBJ2-7, with 10 bases that match TRBD1. From germline, CDR1 is MNHNS and CDR2 SASEGT. The V segment lost 2 bases and the J segment 5 bases; nucleotides outside the gene matches: 6. This CDR3 spans 15 amino acids. This CDR3 reads CASSEIGTGADEQYF. The CDR3 region has the DNA TGTGCCAGCAGTGAAATAGGGACAGGGGCGGACGAGCAGTACTTC.

The table lists this clonotype with a few counts. V is TRBV6-5 and J is TRBJ1-2; D gene uncertain. V lost 9 bases to trimming and J lost 5 bases, with 7 bases between them. This CDR3 has 10 residues. Germline V gene data show CDR1 as MNHEY and CDR2 as SVGAGI. DNA of the CDR3: TGTGCCAGTCGGGGTTATGGCTACACCTTC. Encoded protein: CASRGYGYTF.

This clonotype has just a few counts. This chain uses TRBV11-2 with TRBJ2-5; D is unclear. The length of the CDR3 is 17 residues. Germline assignment: CDR1 SGHAT and CDR2 FQNNGV. Between the trimmed V and J ends, which lost 5 bases and 2 bases, there was a span of 21 bases. CDR3 bases: TGTGCCAGCAGCCCTACCCCCCGAAGACTGAGACAAGAGACCCAGTACTTC. Amino acids: CASSPTPRRLRQETQYF.

This clonotype was observed many times. The chain recombines TRBV7-8 with TRBJ2-3; 7 nucleotides match TRBD1. Germline CDR1 reads SGHVS; CDR2 reads FQNEAQ. The CDR3 has 15 amino acids. V trimming: 5 bases; J trimming: 2 bases; junction bases outside the gene matches: 7. CDR3 sequence (DNA): TGTGCCAGCAGCCCACGGGACAGCTCCACAGATACGCAGTATTTT. Protein product: CASSPRDSSTDTQYF.

The gene calls are TRBV11-2 and TRBJ2-5, with D perhaps given as TRBD1 or TRBD2 (6 bases each). CDR3 size: 15 residues. Per germline, CDR1 SGHAT and CDR2 FQNNGV. V lost 0 bases, J lost 5 bases, and 13 bases lay in between. Written as DNA, the CDR3 is TGTGCCAGCAGCTTAGAGGCTTGGGGGGCGGAGACCCAGTACTTC. It specifies CASSLEAWGAETQYF.

The V gene is TRBV9, the J gene TRBJ2-1; 11 positions match TRBD2. Germline CDR1 SGDLS, CDR2 YYNGEE. The CDR3 is 14 amino acids. The V and J ends lost 3 bases and 5 bases, in that order; junction bases with no gene match: 1. CDR3 protein: CASSGLAGHNEQFF. The CDR3 DNA reads as TGTGCCAGCAGCGGACTAGCGGGGCACAATGAGCAGTTCTTC. Filled out from reference TRBV9 and TRBJ2-1, the complete variable domain reads DSGVTQTPKHLITATGQRVTLRCSPRSGDLSVYWYQQSLDQGLQFLIQYYNGEERAKGNILERFSAQQFPDLHSELNLSSLELGDSALYFCASSGLAGHNEQFFGPGTRLTVL.

Worth noting for this clonotype: Given a much more abundant clone one base away, this may be a read error. The chain employs TRBV4-1 and TRBJ1-4; unclear D gene. Trimming stripped 0 bases from V and 8 bases from J, with 13 bases between. Germline CDR1 reads MGHRA; CDR2 reads YSYEKL. This CDR3 contains 15 residues. CDR3 sequence (DNA): TGCGCCAGCAGCCAAGATCAGGCAGTTGACGAAAAACTGTTTTTT. Protein product: CASSQDQAVDEKLFF.

This clonotype was detected many times. This sequence joins TRBV5-1 and TRBJ1-6, with D possibly matching TRBD1 (6 bases). The CDR3 has 14 amino acids. From germline, CDR1 is SGHRS and CDR2 YFSETQ. The ends were cut back, 4 bases at V and 5 bases at J, with 10 bases in the middle. The CDR3 nucleotides read TGCGCCAGCAGCAATCAGGGGCATAATTCACCCCTCCACTTT. Translated: CASSNQGHNSPLHF.

This clonotype has only a few counts. V is TRBV7-2 and J is TRBJ2-7, with unresolved D. The CDR3 loop spans 14 amino acids. Germline V lookup: CDR1 SGHTA, CDR2 FQGNSA. The V end was cut by 5 bases, the J end by 3 bases, with 14 bases between. CDR3 sequence: CASSLHGPGYEQYF. CDR3 nucleotide sequence: TGTGCCAGCAGCCTCCACGGACCGGGCTACGAGCAGTACTTC.

This clonotype was picked up a small number of times. The chain's CDR3 is CSARDRRVQETQYF. In DNA, the CDR3 is TGCAGTGCTAGAGATCGAAGGGTCCAAGAGACCCAGTACTTC. This sequence joins TRBV20-1 and TRBJ2-5; unclear D gene. Germline CDR1 reads DFQATT; CDR2 reads SNEGSKA (reference sequence). V dropped 0 bases and J dropped 1 base, with 9 bases sitting between them. This CDR3 region has 14 residues.

This clonotype showed up many times. The chain uses TRBV5-1 and TRBJ2-4, with TRBD1 matching over 11 bases. The germline CDR1 and CDR2 sequences are SGHRS and YFSETQ. The CDR3 runs 16 residues. V lost 5 bases to trimming and J lost 6 bases; unmatched junction nucleotides: 10. CDR3 nucleotides: TGCGCCAGCAGTTCGGCCGGACAGGGGGCAATAAACATTCAGTACTTC. It yields the protein CASSSAGQGAINIQYF.

The V gene is TRBV7-9, the J gene TRBJ1-3; D not certain. Trimming took 0 bases from V and 0 from J, leaving 9 bases between them. The germline CDR1 and CDR2 sequences are SEHNR and FQNEAQ (reference sequence). The CDR3 totals 16 residues. CDR3 DNA sequence: TGTGCCAGCAGCTTAGCTCTTACGGACTCTGGAAACACCATATATTTT. Translated: CASSLALTDSGNTIYF.

The chain links TRBV6-2 or TRBV6-3 to TRBJ1-1; possible D gene TRBD1, 5 bases. V lost 7 bases, J lost 2 bases, and 11 bases lay in between. CDR3 length: 13 residues. Germline V gene data show CDR1 as MNHEY and CDR2 as SVGEGT. The CDR3: CASTEQGNTEAFF. The CDR3 DNA sequence: TGTGCCAGCACCGAGCAGGGAAACACTGAAGCTTTCTTT.

The rearrangement uses TRBV5-5 and TRBJ2-7; 9 bases are a match to TRBD1. The CDR3 is 14 amino acids. Germline V gene lookup returns CDR1 SGHKS and CDR2 YYEKEE (reference sequence). J lost 4 bases, V lost 3 bases, and 5 bases had no gene match. The CDR3: CASSSGTGRYEQYF. DNA of the CDR3: TGTGCCAGCAGCTCCGGGACAGGGAGGTACGAGCAGTACTTC.

The rearrangement links TRBV3-1 to TRBJ2-7; D uncertain. The CDR3 contains 13 residues. Per germline, CDR1 LGHDT and CDR2 YNNKEL (reference sequence). V was pared by 0 bases and J by 3 bases, with 6 bases between. The CDR3 spells CASSQEVYYEQYF. CDR3 coding DNA: TGTGCCAGCAGCCAAGAGGTGTACTACGAGCAGTACTTC.

The rearrangement joins TRBV5-5 to TRBJ1-2, with D possibly being TRBD1 (5 bases). Germline CDR1 is SGHKS and CDR2 is YYEKEE (reference sequence). This CDR3 has 17 residues. The ends were cut back, 4 bases at V and 4 bases at J, with 23 bases in the middle. The CDR3 sequence: CASSPRVGPVSFYGYTF. CDR3 nucleotides: TGTGCCAGCAGCCCCCGGGTGGGGCCCGTATCCTTCTATGGCTACACCTTC.

This clonotype occurred many times. The chain carries TRBV5-6 and TRBJ2-2; TRBD1 aligns across 7 bases. Trimming at V came to 4 bases and at J to 0 bases, leaving 6 bases not matched to a gene. Germline CDR1 and CDR2: SGHDT and YYEEEE. This CDR3 region has 16 residues. In DNA, the CDR3 is TGTGCCAGCAGCCCCTACGACAGGGCGAACACCGGGGAGCTGTTTTTT. It yields the protein CASSPYDRANTGELFF.

This clonotype was observed a few times. This rearrangement joins TRBV5-4 to TRBJ2-7; 7 bases match TRBD2. The V gene end was trimmed by 9 bases and the J gene end by 1 base; junction bases not matched to a gene: 7. This CDR3 has 13 residues. The germline V gene encodes CDR1 SGHNT and CDR2 YYREEE (reference sequence). CDR3 amino acids: CATSTGGSYEQYV. The CDR3 bases are TGTGCCACCTCGACGGGGGGATCCTACGAGCAGTACGTC.

This clonotype was detected a few times. The chain recombines TRBV12-3 or TRBV12-4 with TRBJ1-6; D may be TRBD1 (5 bases). V gave up 5 bases and J gave up 13 bases, with 18 bases separating them. This CDR3 region has 14 residues. The CDR3 loop reads CASSTGSIIHPLHF. The CDR3 DNA follows: TGTGCCAGCAGTACAGGTTCTATAATTCACCCCCTCCACTTT.

The V call is TRBV7-2, the J call TRBJ2-7, with 7 positions matching TRBD2. Unmatched junction bases numbered 11, after V lost 5 bases and J lost 4 bases. CDR1 and CDR2 (germline): SGHTA, FQGNSA. CDR3 length equals 15 residues. In DNA form, the CDR3 reads TGTGCCAGCAGCCTCCGGGGTGGCGGGAGTTACGAGCAGTACTTC. Encoded protein: CASSLRGGGSYEQYF.

This clonotype occurred a few times. This chain joins TRBV4-2 and TRBJ2-4; a weak D match, TRBD2 (7 bases). V lost 4 bases and J lost 1, with 14 bases in between. The CDR3 covers 16 residues. Germline CDR1 LGHNA, CDR2 YNFKEQ. Written as DNA, the CDR3 is TGTGCCAGCAGCCCCTGGGGGGGCAGGGCCAAAAACATTCAGTACTTC. Translated: CASSPWGGRAKNIQYF.

This clonotype appeared many times. The V and J genes are TRBV5-4 and TRBJ1-6, with TRBD1 as a possible D gene (5 bases). The CDR3 is 14 amino acids. The V gene's germline CDR1 is SGHNT and CDR2 YYREEE (reference sequence). V was clipped by 5 bases and J by 8 bases, with 14 bases between them. CDR3 nucleotide sequence: TGTGCCAGCAGTTCTCAGGTGGGACATTCACCCCTCCACTTT. Its translation is CASSSQVGHSPLHF. Filled out from reference TRBV5-4 and TRBJ1-6, the complete variable domain reads ETGVTQSPTHLIKTRGQQVTLRCSSQSGHNTVSWYQQALGQGPQFIFQYYREEENGRGNFPPRFSGLQFPNYSSELNVNALELDDSALYLCASSSQVGHSPLHFGNGTRLTVT.